Listed here are 27 T cell receptor beta chains from one sample, sequenced in a study of beta chain features in type 1 diabetes. The antigens for these receptors are not known. Of the isolated RNA, all was reverse transcribed, and so the sequenced material was expressed TCRB transcripts. The assay was immunoSEQ multiplex PCR, and TCRdb's table has in-frame clones only and misses some. The table has roughly 160,000 clones, approximately 7.8% seen once. General study results and limits: Within each of all four CD4+ subsets, Type 1 diabetes patients had TCRB CDR3s that were moderately but significantly shorter.

Material for sequencing was central memory CD4+ T cells from blood. These TCRs come from a woman between 40 and 55 years old with type 1 diabetes.

This clone turned up a few times. The sample contains more than one DNA sequence encoding this CDR3. The chain has TRBV4-3 and TRBJ2-1; 7 nucleotides line up with TRBD2. Germline CDR1 LGHNA, CDR2 YSLEER. With V trimmed by 1 base and J by 0 bases, 3 bases remained unmatched. CDR3 length equals 16 residues. CDR3 sequence reads: CASSQASSGSYNEQFF. The CDR3 bases are TGCGCCAGCAGCCAAGCTTCTAGCGGCTCCTACAATGAGCAGTTCTTC.

The V and J genes are TRBV2 and TRBJ2-5; 8 positions agree with TRBD2. Germline V CDR1 and CDR2: SNHLY, FYNNEI. This CDR3 contains 14 residues. V gave up 4 bases and J gave up 6 bases; unmatched junction bases: 7. CDR3 in DNA: TGTGCCAGCAGTGCAGCGGGAGAGGGAAAGACCCAGTACTTC. The encoded protein is CASSAAGEGKTQYF.

This clone was observed a handful of times. V gene TRBV29-1 combines with J gene TRBJ1-2, with TRBD1 as a possible D gene (5 bases). The CDR3 runs 14 residues. The germline CDR1 and CDR2 sequences are SQVTM and ANQGSEA. Trimming pared 3 bases from V and 1 base from J, leaving 12 bases between. CDR3 sequence (DNA): TGCAGCGTTGATCGTGGGGGGGGTAACTATGGCTACACCTTC. Translated, it gives CSVDRGGGNYGYTF.

In its sample, this clone was seen a few times. The gene calls are TRBV4-3 and TRBJ2-3; a weak D match, TRBD2 (5 bases). V gave up 1 base and J gave up 0 bases, with 17 bases separating them. This CDR3 has 18 residues. The V gene's germline CDR1 is LGHNA and CDR2 YSLEER. DNA of the CDR3: TGCGCCAGCAGCCAAGGAGTTGTTTCGCGGACTAGCACAGATACGCAGTATTTT. This encodes CASSQGVVSRTSTDTQYF.

This clone has just a few counts. The chain's CDR3 is CASSPTGAGANVLTF. The CDR3 nucleotides are TGTGCCAGCTCACCGACAGGGGCTGGGGCCAACGTCCTGACTTTC. This chain links TRBV18 with TRBJ2-6; the match to TRBD1 covers 8 bases. The CDR3 loop spans 15 amino acids. V was pared by 3 bases and J by 2 bases, with 0 bases of the junction left unmatched. Germline assignment: CDR1 KGHSH and CDR2 LQKENI.

V gene TRBV18 combines with J gene TRBJ1-1; D might be TRBD1 (5 bases). The germline V gene has CDR1 KGHSH and CDR2 LQKENI. The CDR3 is made up of 14 amino acids. The V and J ends lost 2 bases and 3 bases respectively, with 10 bases between them. The CDR3 spells CASSPGGADTEAFF. In DNA, the CDR3 is TGTGCCAGCTCACCAGGAGGGGCGGACACTGAAGCTTTCTTT.

This clone has ten or more counts. The chain is built from TRBV7-3 and TRBJ2-7; 9 bases match TRBD1. This CDR3 comprises 15 residues. Germline loops: CDR1 SGHTA, CDR2 FQGTGA. With 1 base clipped from V and 6 bases from J, the junction kept 7 bases outside the gene matches. The chain's CDR3 is CASSLMGGQGLEQYF. For the CDR3, the DNA is TGTGCCAGCAGCTTAATGGGGGGACAGGGTCTCGAGCAGTACTTC.

This sequence joins TRBV5-6 and TRBJ1-2; TRBD1 matches 9 bases. V lost 4 bases and J lost 6; bases outside the gene matches: 7. Germline assignment: CDR1 SGHDT and CDR2 YYEEEE. The CDR3 totals 14 residues. CDR3 region: CASSKAGQGDGYTF. The CDR3 DNA reads TGTGCCAGCAGCAAAGCGGGACAGGGAGATGGCTACACCTTC.

A few counts support this clone. V usage is TRBV5-4 and J usage is TRBJ2-5; TRBD2 matches 8 bases. The DNA matches TRBJ2-7 better at its end, which makes the J call doubtful. In germline, CDR1 is SGHNT, CDR2 YYREEE (reference sequence). This CDR3 has 13 amino acids. The CDR3 loop is CASSFSGNYEQYF. The DNA for the CDR3 is TGTGCCAGCAGCTTTAGCGGGAACTACGAGCAGTACTTC.

This clone appeared many times. This chain uses TRBV7-9 with TRBJ2-4, with 9 bases matching TRBD1. V gave up 5 bases and J gave up 1 base; unmatched junction bases: 9. Germline assignment: CDR1 SEHNR and CDR2 FQNEAQ (reference sequence). The CDR3 extends over 17 amino acids. The CDR3, as DNA: TGTGCCAGCAGCGAGACACAGGGGGCAGCGGCCAAAAACATTCAGTACTTC. Translated, it gives CASSETQGAAAKNIQYF. The full variable domain, in which reference TRBV7-9 and TRBJ2-4 provide the parts outside the CDR3, is DTGVSQNPRHKITKRGQNVTFRCDPISEHNRLYWYRQTLGQGPEFLTYFQNEAQLEKSRLLSDRFSAERPKGSFSTLEIQRTEQGDSAMYLCASSETQGAAAKNIQYFGAGTRLSVL.

The table lists this clone with a few counts. This rearrangement joins TRBV28 to TRBJ2-6, with 10 bases aligning to TRBD1. J lost 2 bases, V lost 6 bases, and 7 bases had no gene match. CDR1 and CDR2 from the germline V gene are MDHEN and SYDVKM. CDR3 length equals 17 residues. CDR3 loop: CASSSGQGNPGANVLTF. CDR3 nucleotide sequence: TGTGCCAGCAGCTCGGGACAGGGGAACCCTGGGGCCAACGTCCTGACTTTC.

This clone was counted a few times. V and J are TRBV9 and TRBJ2-4; 7 bases are shared with TRBD1. J lost 0 bases, V lost 3 bases, and 9 bases had no gene match. Germline V gives CDR1 SGDLS, CDR2 YYNGEE. There are 17 residues in the CDR3. The CDR3 region has the DNA TGTGCCAGCAGCGAGAAGGACAGGCCAATAGCCAAAAACATTCAGTACTTC. Translating gives CASSEKDRPIAKNIQYF.

This clone came up a few times. The chain couples TRBV2 to TRBJ1-3; D gene ambiguous. Germline CDR1 is SNHLY and CDR2 is FYNNEI. The CDR3 is made up of 14 amino acids. Trimming removed 5 bases at V and 1 base at J, with 9 bases between. CDR3 DNA sequence: TGTGCCAGCAGTTTAACAGTATCTGGAAACACCATATATTTT. It translates to CASSLTVSGNTIYF.

This clone was counted only a few times. The chain combines TRBV6-5 with TRBJ2-5; 8 positions agree with TRBD1. The CDR3 is 15 residues long. The J segment lost 3 bases and the V segment lost 7 bases, leaving 10 bases of the junction unmatched. The germline V gene encodes CDR1 MNHEY and CDR2 SVGAGI. CDR3 sequence: CASTQTGGMEETQYF. The CDR3 DNA reads as TGTGCCAGCACCCAAACAGGGGGGATGGAAGAGACCCAGTACTTC.

The J gene is TRBJ2-7, the V gene TRBV9; D possibly corresponds to TRBD1 (6 bases). In germline, CDR1 is SGDLS, CDR2 YYNGEE. The ends were cut back, 0 bases at V and 0 bases at J, with 13 bases in the middle. CDR3 size: 16 residues. The CDR3, as DNA: TGTGCCAGCAGCGTAGCGGACAGCGCTCTCTCCTACGAGCAGTACTTC. Amino acid sequence: CASSVADSALSYEQYF.

This clone was seen a few times. This rearrangement joins TRBV2 to TRBJ1-5; possibly TRBD1 for D (6 bases). The CDR3 has 16 amino acids. CDR1 and CDR2 (germline): SNHLY, FYNNEI. Trimming stripped 2 bases from V and 1 base from J, with 12 bases between. The CDR3 DNA sequence: TGTGCCAGCAGTGAAAGGGGGGGCGAAAGCAATCAGCCCCAGCATTTT. As protein: CASSERGGESNQPQHF.

This chain uses TRBV5-1 with TRBJ2-1; D remains ambiguous. V lost 6 bases, J lost 8 bases, and 12 bases lay in between. The CDR3 is 12 amino acids. CDR1 is SGHRS and CDR2 is YFSETQ in the germline V gene. The CDR3 coding sequence is TGCGCCAGCATTGGCGGCTCCTATGAGCAGTTCTTC. This translates into CASIGGSYEQFF.

This clone was counted at least ten times. Other DNA sequences in the same sample also yield this CDR3. V and J are TRBV9 and TRBJ1-2; D is undetermined. Trimming left V 1 base short and J 6 bases short, with 13 bases between. The germline gives CDR1 SGDLS, CDR2 YYNGEE. The CDR3 is 14 residues long. The CDR3 protein is CASSVLRESDGYTF. The CDR3 DNA follows: TGTGCCAGCAGCGTACTGAGGGAGAGCGATGGCTACACCTTC.

The chain combines TRBV30 with TRBJ1-5; 9 bases line up with TRBD1. This CDR3 has 13 amino acids. The germline gives CDR1 GTSNPN, CDR2 SVGIG (reference sequence). Germline trimming cut 1 base from V and 7 bases from J; bases unmatched to any gene: 2. The CDR3 is CAWSGTGDQPQHF. In nucleotides, the CDR3 is TGTGCCTGGAGTGGGACAGGGGACCAGCCCCAGCATTTT.

This clone turned up a few times. The gene calls are TRBV10-3 and TRBJ1-5; D unresolved. Trimming took off 3 bases at V and 3 bases at J, with 9 bases between the two ends. The CDR3 is 14 residues long. Germline assignment: CDR1 ENHRY and CDR2 SYGVKD. The CDR3 spells CAISESQPNQPQHF. CDR3 nucleotide sequence: TGTGCCATCAGTGAATCACAGCCCAATCAGCCCCAGCATTTT.

The chain employs TRBV6-6 and TRBJ2-2; TRBD1 agrees at 8 bases. The germline gives CDR1 MNHNY, CDR2 SVGAGI (reference sequence). The CDR3 contains 15 residues. V gave up 6 bases and J gave up 1 base; unmatched junction bases: 4. The CDR3 DNA reads as TGTGCCAGCAGCGACAGGGGACGGAACACCGGGGAGCTGTTTTTT. Its protein product is CASSDRGRNTGELFF.

This chain links TRBV9 with TRBJ2-1; possibly TRBD2 for D (7 bases). Germline V gene data show CDR1 as SGDLS and CDR2 as YYNGEE. This CDR3 region has 16 residues. The ends were cut back, 0 bases at V and 3 bases at J, with 13 bases in the middle. The CDR3 nucleotides are TGTGCCAGCAGCGTAGAGGGGGGGGCCAACTACAATGAGCAGTTCTTC. Translating gives CASSVEGGANYNEQFF.

The J gene is TRBJ2-1, the V gene TRBV7-2; 8 positions agree with TRBD2. CDR3 length equals 15 residues. The J segment lost 2 bases and the V segment lost 4 bases, leaving 4 bases of the junction unmatched. The germline V gene encodes CDR1 SGHTA and CDR2 FQGNSA. In DNA, the CDR3 is TGTGCCAGCAGCTCCTATAGCGGGGCCTACAATGAGCAGTTCTTC. It yields the protein CASSSYSGAYNEQFF. The whole variable domain, filled in from reference TRBV7-2 and TRBJ2-1, reads GAGVSQSPSNKVTEKGKDVELRCDPISGHTALYWYRQSLGQGLEFLIYFQGNSAPDKSGLPSDRFSAERTGGSVSTLTIQRTQQEDSAVYLCASSSYSGAYNEQFFGPGTRLTVL.

This clone was seen many times. The chain couples TRBV7-8 to TRBJ2-7; no firm D call. Germline CDR1 SGHVS, CDR2 FQNEAQ. Trimming took off 1 base at V and 3 bases at J, with 10 bases between the two ends. There are 14 residues in the CDR3. The CDR3 DNA is TGTGCCAGCAGCTTAGGCGGCCTGTACTACGAGCAGTACTTC. Translated, it gives CASSLGGLYYEQYF.

This clone was seen a few times. The chain links TRBV29-1 to TRBJ2-5, with D unresolved. CDR3 length: 16 amino acids. Germline values: CDR1 SQVTM, CDR2 ANQGSEA. Trimming took off 3 bases at V and 2 bases at J, with 19 bases between the two ends. CDR3 sequence (DNA): TGCAGCGTTGATAGGCCGATAGCCTTATCACAAGAGACCCAGTACTTC. It translates to CSVDRPIALSQETQYF.

The rearrangement joins TRBV9 to TRBJ2-1, with 13 bases fitting TRBD2. Unmatched junction bases numbered 7, after V lost 4 bases and J lost 6 bases. The CDR3 has 16 residues. Germline V CDR1 and CDR2: SGDLS, YYNGEE. The CDR3 is CASSPWGTSGTNEQFF. The CDR3 DNA is TGTGCCAGCAGCCCCTGGGGGACTAGCGGGACCAATGAGCAGTTCTTC.

The rearrangement links TRBV28 to TRBJ2-2; possible D gene TRBD1, 7 bases. V lost 6 bases, J lost 3 bases, and 14 bases lay in between. CDR3 length: 15 residues. Germline V gene sequence: CDR1 MDHEN, CDR2 SYDVKM. The CDR3 loop is CASSPPRGDTGELFF. DNA of the CDR3: TGTGCCAGCAGCCCCCCCAGGGGGGACACCGGGGAGCTGTTTTTT. Drawing the rest from reference TRBV28 and TRBJ2-2, the complete variable domain is DVKVTQSSRYLVKRTGEKVFLECVQDMDHENMFWYRQDPGLGLRLIYFSYDVKMKEKGDIPEGYSVSREKKERFSLILESASTNQTSMYLCASSPPRGDTGELFFGEGSRLTVL.